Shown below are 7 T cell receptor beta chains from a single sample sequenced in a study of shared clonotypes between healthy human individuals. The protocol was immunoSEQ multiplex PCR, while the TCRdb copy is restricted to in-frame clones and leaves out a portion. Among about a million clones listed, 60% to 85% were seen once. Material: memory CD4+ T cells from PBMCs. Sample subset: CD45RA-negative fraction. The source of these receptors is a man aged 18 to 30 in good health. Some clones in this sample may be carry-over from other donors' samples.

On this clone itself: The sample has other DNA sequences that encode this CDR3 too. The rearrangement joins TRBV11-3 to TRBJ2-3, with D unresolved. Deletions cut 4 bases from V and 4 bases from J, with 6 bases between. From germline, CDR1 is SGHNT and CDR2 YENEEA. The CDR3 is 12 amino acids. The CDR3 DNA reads TGTGCCAGCAGCTCCGCCCCAGATACGCAGTATTTT. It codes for CASSSAPDTQYF.

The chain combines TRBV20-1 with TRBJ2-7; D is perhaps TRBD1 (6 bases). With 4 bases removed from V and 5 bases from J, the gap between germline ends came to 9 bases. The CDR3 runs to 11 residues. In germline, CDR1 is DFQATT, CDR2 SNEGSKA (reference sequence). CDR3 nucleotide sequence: TGCAGTGCTATTTACAGGGACGAGCAGTACTTC. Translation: CSAIYRDEQYF.

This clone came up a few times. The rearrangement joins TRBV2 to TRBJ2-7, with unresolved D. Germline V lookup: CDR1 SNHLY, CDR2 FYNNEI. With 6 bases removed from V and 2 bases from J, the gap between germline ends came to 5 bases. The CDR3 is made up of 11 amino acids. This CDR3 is CASRFTYEQYF. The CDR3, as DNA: TGTGCCAGCAGATTTACCTACGAGCAGTACTTC.

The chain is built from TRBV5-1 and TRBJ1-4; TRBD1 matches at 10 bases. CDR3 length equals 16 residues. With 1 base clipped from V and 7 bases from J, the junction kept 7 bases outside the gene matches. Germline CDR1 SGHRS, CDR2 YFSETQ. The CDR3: CASSLMTGGAGEKLFF. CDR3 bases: TGCGCCAGCAGCTTGATGACAGGGGGCGCCGGTGAAAAACTGTTTTTT. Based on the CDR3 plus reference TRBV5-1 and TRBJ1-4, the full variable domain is KAGVTQTPRYLIKTRGQQVTLSCSPISGHRSVSWYQQTPGQGLQFLFEYFSETQRNKGNFPGRFSGRQFSNSRSEMNVSTLELGDSALYLCASSLMTGGAGEKLFFGSGTQLSVL.

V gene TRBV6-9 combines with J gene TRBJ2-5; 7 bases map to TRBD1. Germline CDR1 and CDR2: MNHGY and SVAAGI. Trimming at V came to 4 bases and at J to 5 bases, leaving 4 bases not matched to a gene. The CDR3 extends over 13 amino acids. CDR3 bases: TGTGCCAGCAGTTCGACAGGGAGCGAGACCCAGTACTTC. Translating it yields CASSSTGSETQYF.

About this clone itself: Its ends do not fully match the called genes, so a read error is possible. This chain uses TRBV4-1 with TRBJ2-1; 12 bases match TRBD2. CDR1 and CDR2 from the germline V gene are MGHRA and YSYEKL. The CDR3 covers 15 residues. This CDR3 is CASRQGLAGLNEQFF. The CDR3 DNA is TGCGCCAGCAGACAAGGACTAGCGGGATTAAATGAGCAGTTCTTC.

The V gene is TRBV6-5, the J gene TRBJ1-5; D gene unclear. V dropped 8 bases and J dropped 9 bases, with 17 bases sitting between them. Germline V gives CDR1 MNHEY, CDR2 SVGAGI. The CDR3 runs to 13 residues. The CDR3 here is CASASASQGPQHF. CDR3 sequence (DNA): TGTGCCAGCGCATCAGCCTCCCAAGGGCCCCAGCATTTT.